This paragraph reports one T cell receptor beta chain. Which antigen it targets is not known. No per-base quality is available; no much larger clone lies one base away. Trimming removed 1 base from V and 3 bases from J; the gene matches leave 3 bases unexplained. According to the germline V gene, CDR1 reads SGHTA and CDR2 reads FQGNSA. Inclusive of the bounding cysteine and phenylalanine, the CDR3 is 16 residues long. The CDR3 DNA has 48 bases and is translated from base 1. These data are taken from a study of blood T cells in healthy people across ages (dated by TCRdb to 2014 to 2015). Background on the whole study: In model experiments, roughly one uniquely barcoded TCR beta cDNA molecule per two T cells was captured by template switching. Four age groups were formed from the donors: young (average approximately 17 years), middle-aged (approximately 41), aged (around 62) and long-lived (approximately 80). Age-related changes in TCR beta repertoire diversity were measured in the study by deep sequencing normalized with unique cDNA molecular identifiers. Using the same blood draw, the study looked at two additional independent replicas of 1 million unique cDNA reads for two donors, one aged 18 to 30 and the other aged 80 or older. Broader findings and caveats from the paper: Donor CMV infection status was unknown, potentially confounding age-related changes in expanded clonotypes. A strong correlation was found between observed TCR beta diversity and the percentage of naive T cells measured by flow cytometry. Observed TCR beta diversity per million T cells fell roughly linearly with age, and a significant reduction was already apparent by age roughly 40. Since profiling was done on bulk unsorted PBMCs, naive and antigen-experienced compartments could not be conclusively compared. Estimates of total diversity from one million sequenced T cells were regarded as lower bounds and underestimates. The long-lived group showed more naive CD4+ T cells, fewer expanded clones and increased TCR diversity than the aged group, suggesting age selection.

Library preparation employed 5' RACE. Instrument on record: Illumina HiSeq 2500. The second PCR ran for roughly 7 to 11 cycles and used a J-beta primer mix along with a sample-barcoded 5' primer. A template-switch 5' adaptor carrying 12 random nucleotides introduced a unique molecular identifier onto each TCR beta cDNA molecule. Each sample yielded at least 3 million CDR3-containing paired-end reads. All of the RNA was converted into first-strand cDNA using the Mint cDNA synthesis kit, with a TRBC-specific oligonucleotide serving as the primer. All cDNA was treated with uracil-DNA glycosylase and then went through a first 18-cycle PCR with the universal primers M1SS and BC2_uni_R. Processing in the source paper ran as follows. For normalization, 1 million high-quality reads, each with a distinct molecular identifier, were randomly selected from each sample. Reads with shared molecular identifiers were discarded instead of being binned into consensus sequences. MiTCR, with a Q25 quality threshold and the strictest error-elimination algorithm, was used for CDR3 identification, clonotype clustering and error correction. A nonparametric unseen species model with Euler transformation was used to estimate lower-bound total TCR beta diversity. Using fastp at Q25 and MiXCR, TCRdb reprocessed the public reads and kept productive beta chains. Identical CDR3 protein sequences are pooled into one entry, listed with their most common genes and DNA. The V and J calls and clone size come from TCRdb's table, not from the authors' own analysis. This sample has about 840,000 distinct CDR3 sequences in its table, and roughly 28% of those were observed once. The ten largest clonotypes hold roughly 10% of the sample.

Systemically healthy Caucasian individuals from Russia, over 30 in total and aged about 6 to 100 years, were included as donors. Each donor gave roughly 9.5 milliliters of peripheral blood, collected into EDTA-treated Vacutainer tubes. PBMCs were isolated by Ficoll-Paque density-gradient centrifugation, with at least 6 million obtained per sample. Total RNA, at least 5 micrograms per sample, was extracted from PBMCs with Trizol reagent. The percentages of naive CD45RAhigh/CD27high T cells were determined by flow cytometry on a PBMC aliquot from every donor. This sample was shared with a second study, whose subject was T cells of mothers and their children. According to the second study: Nine systemically healthy Caucasian individuals, comprising three mothers and their six children, were included as donors. cDNA synthesis consumed the entire amount of extracted RNA, loaded at approximately 1.5 ug RNA in each 15 ul reaction. Sample barcodes and 2-4 random nucleotides were added via the M1S primer in the second PCR. Over 8 million TCR beta CDR3 reads were obtained for each mother, and some 3.1 million reads were obtained for each child. TCR recombination output is similarly shaped by thymic selection in related and unrelated pairs, with a minor effect exerted by inherited differences. Normalized repertoire overlap was always slightly but never significantly higher in related than unrelated mother-child pairs. No persistent microchimeric T cell clones were detected, at a sensitivity of 90 to 100 clones per million clonotypes. In the study, deep NGS was used to compare the TCR beta repertoires of mothers and children, and features distinguishing related mother-child pairs from unrelated individuals were sought. On average, the children were around 11 +/- 4 years old, while the mothers were approximately 41 +/- 4 years old. After adapters were ligated using NEBNext reagents, the libraries underwent 100+100 nt paired-end sequencing on an Illumina HiSeq 2000. To prevent cross-contamination, the mother and child libraries were prepared a month apart and were sequenced in separate runs. For each donor, somewhere between about 450,000 and 2,100,000 distinct TCR beta clonotypes were identified. Naive TCR beta clonotypes were estimated from low-frequency clonotypes matched to each donor's FACS-determined naive share, without sorting.

The sample taken for sequencing was blood. The receptor was derived from a middle-aged woman in good health. The chain joins TRBV7-2 to TRBJ2-5, and 12 junctional nucleotides match TRBD2. The DNA reads TGTGCCAGCAGCTTAGAACTAGCGGGGGGAGAAGAGACCCAGTACTTC. Translated, it gives CASSLELAGGEETQYF.